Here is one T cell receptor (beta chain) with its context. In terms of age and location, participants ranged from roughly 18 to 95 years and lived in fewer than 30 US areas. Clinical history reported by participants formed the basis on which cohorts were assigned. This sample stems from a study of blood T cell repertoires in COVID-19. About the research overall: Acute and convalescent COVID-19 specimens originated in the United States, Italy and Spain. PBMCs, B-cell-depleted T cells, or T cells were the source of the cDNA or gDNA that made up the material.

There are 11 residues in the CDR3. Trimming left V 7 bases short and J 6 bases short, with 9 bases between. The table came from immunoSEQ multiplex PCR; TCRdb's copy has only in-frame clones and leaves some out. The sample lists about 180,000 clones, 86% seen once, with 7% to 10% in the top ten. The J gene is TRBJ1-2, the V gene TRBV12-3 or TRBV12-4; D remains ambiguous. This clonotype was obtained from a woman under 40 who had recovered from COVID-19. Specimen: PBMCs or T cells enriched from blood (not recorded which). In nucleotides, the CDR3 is TGTGCCAGCAACCCGACAAATGGCTACACCTTC. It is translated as CASNPTNGYTF.